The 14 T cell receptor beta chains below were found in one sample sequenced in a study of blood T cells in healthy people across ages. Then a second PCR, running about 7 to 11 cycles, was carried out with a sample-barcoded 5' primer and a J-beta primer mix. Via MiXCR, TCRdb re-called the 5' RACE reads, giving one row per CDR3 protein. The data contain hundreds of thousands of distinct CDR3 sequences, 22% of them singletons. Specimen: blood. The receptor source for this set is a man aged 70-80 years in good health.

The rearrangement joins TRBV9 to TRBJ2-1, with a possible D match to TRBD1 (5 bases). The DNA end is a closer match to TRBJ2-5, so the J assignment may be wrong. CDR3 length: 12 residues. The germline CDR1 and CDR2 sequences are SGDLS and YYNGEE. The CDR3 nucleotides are TGTGCCAGCAGCCAATATCAGGGGACCCAGTACTTC. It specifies CASSQYQGTQYF.

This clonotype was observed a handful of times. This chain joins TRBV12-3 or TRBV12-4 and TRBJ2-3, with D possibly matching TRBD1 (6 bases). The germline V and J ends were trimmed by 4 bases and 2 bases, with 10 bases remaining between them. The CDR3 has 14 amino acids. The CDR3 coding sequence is TGTGCCAGCAGTTATCAGGGGACCACAGATACGCAGTATTTT. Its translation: CASSYQGTTDTQYF.

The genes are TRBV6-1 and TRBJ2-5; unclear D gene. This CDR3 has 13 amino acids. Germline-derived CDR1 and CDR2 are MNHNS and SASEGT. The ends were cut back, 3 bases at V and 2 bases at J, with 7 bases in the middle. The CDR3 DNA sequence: TGTGCCAGCAGTGAGAGGACGCAAGAGACCCAGTACTTC. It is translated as CASSERTQETQYF.

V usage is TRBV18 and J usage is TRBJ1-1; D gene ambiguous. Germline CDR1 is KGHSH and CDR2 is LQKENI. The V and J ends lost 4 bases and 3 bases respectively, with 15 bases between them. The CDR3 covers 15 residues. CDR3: CASSQTWRSDTEAFF. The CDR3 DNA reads TGTGCCAGCTCACAAACCTGGCGGTCCGACACTGAAGCTTTCTTT.

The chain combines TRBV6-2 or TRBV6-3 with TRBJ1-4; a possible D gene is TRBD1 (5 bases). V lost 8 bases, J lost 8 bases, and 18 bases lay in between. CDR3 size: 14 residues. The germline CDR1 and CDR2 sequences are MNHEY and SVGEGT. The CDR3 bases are TGTGCCAGCGCCCCCGGGACTTTGGGAGAAAAACTGTTTTTT. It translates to CASAPGTLGEKLFF.

The CDR3 region is CASSTGPGDPVSGNQPQHF. The CDR3 nucleotides read TGTGCCAGCTCTACAGGGCCAGGGGACCCTGTCTCTGGCAATCAGCCCCAGCATTTT. This chain joins TRBV6-1 and TRBJ1-5, with D tentatively TRBD1 (6 bases). CDR1 MNHNS and CDR2 SASEGT come from the germline V gene. The CDR3 runs to 19 residues. V lost 8 bases, J lost 2 bases, and 28 bases lay in between.

The CDR3 nucleotides are TGTGCCACCAGCAGAGAGACGACTAGCGGGAACATTCAGTACTTC. This sequence encodes CATSRETTSGNIQYF. The rearrangement links TRBV15 to TRBJ2-4; 10 nucleotides match TRBD2. Germline lookup yields CDR1 LNHNV and CDR2 YYDKDF (reference sequence). V was pared by 0 bases and J by 7 bases, with 3 bases of the junction left unmatched. The CDR3 sequence is 15 residues long. The full variable domain, completed using reference TRBV15 and TRBJ2-4, is DAMVIQNPRYQVTQFGKPVTLSCSQTLNHNVMYWYQQKSSQAPKLLFHYYDKDFNNEADTPDNFQSRRPNTSFCFLDIRSPGLGDTAMYLCATSRETTSGNIQYFGAGTRLSVL.

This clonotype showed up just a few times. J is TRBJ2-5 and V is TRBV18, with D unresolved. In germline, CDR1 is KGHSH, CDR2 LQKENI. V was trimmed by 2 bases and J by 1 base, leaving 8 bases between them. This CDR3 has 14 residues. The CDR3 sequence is CASSPNSGQETQYF. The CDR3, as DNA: TGTGCCAGCTCACCAAACAGTGGCCAAGAGACCCAGTACTTC. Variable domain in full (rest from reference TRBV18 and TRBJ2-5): NAGVMQNPRHLVRRRGQEARLRCSPMKGHSHVYWYRQLPEEGLKFMVYLQKENIIDESGMPKERFSAEFPKEGPSILRIQQVVRGDSAAYFCASSPNSGQETQYFGPGTRLLVL.

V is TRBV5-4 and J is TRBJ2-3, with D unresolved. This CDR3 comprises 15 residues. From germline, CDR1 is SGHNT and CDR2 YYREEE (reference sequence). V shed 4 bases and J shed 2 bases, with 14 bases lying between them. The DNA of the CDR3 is TGTGCCAGCAGCCCGGGCCCTTCTGACACAGATACGCAGTATTTT. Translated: CASSPGPSDTDTQYF.

CDR3 amino acids: CASSLGRSKNIQYF. CDR3 sequence (DNA): TGTGCCAGCAGCCTGGGGCGCAGCAAAAACATTCAGTACTTC. J is TRBJ2-4 and V is TRBV7-2; D perhaps matches TRBD1 (5 bases). CDR1 and CDR2 (germline): SGHTA, FQGNSA. The CDR3 length is 14 residues. V was shortened by 5 bases and J by 3 bases, with 11 bases between the two germline ends.

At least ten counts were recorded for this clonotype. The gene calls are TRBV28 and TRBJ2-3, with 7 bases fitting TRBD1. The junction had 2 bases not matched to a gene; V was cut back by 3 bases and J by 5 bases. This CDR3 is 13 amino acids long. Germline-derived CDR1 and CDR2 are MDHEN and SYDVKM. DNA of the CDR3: TGTGCCAGCAGTTTGGACAGGATAGATACGCAGTATTTT. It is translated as CASSLDRIDTQYF.

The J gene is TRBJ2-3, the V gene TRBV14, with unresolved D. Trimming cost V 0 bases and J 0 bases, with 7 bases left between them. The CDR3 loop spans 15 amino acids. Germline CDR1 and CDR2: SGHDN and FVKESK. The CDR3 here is CASSQDWASTDTQYF. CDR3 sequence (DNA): TGTGCCAGCAGCCAAGATTGGGCTAGCACAGATACGCAGTATTTT.

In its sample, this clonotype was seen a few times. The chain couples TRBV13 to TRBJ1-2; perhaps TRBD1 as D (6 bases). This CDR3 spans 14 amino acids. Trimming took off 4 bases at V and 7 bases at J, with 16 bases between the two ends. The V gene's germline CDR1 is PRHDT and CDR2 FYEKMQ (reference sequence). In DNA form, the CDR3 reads TGTGCCAGCAGCTCGACCCGGGGGCCATCTGGCTACACCTTC. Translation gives CASSSTRGPSGYTF.

CDR3 loop: CASSPLKKGQFF. The CDR3 DNA follows: TGTGCCAGCAGCCCCCTGAAGAAGGGGCAGTTCTTC. The chain recombines TRBV12-3 or TRBV12-4 with TRBJ2-1; D remains unclear. V was cut by 6 bases and J by 12 bases, with 15 bases left in between. This CDR3 comprises 12 residues.